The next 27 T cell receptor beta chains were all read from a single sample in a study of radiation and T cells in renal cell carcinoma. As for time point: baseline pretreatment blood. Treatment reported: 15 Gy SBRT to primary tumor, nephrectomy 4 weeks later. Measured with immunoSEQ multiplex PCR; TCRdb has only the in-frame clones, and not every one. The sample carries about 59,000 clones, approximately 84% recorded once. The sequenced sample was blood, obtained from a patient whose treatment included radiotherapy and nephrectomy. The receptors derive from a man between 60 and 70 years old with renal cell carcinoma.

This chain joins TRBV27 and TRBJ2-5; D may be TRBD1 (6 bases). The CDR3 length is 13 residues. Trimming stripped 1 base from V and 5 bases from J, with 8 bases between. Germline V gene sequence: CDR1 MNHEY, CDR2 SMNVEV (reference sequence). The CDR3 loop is CASSLFTGETQYF. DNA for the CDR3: TGTGCCAGCAGTTTATTCACAGGGGAGACCCAGTACTTC.

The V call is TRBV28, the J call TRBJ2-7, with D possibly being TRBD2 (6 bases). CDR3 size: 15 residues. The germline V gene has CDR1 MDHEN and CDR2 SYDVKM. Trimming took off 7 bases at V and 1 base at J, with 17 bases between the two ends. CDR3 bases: TGTGCCAGCACCCTAGGCGGGACGGCATCCTACGAGCAGTACGTC. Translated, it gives CASTLGGTASYEQYV.

CDR3 residues: CSARVPDGYTF. In DNA form, the CDR3 reads TGCAGTGCTAGAGTACCGGATGGCTACACCTTC. This chain connects TRBV20-1 to TRBJ1-2; D uncertain. The CDR3 has 11 residues. Germline values: CDR1 DFQATT, CDR2 SNEGSKA (reference sequence). The germline V and J ends were trimmed by 1 base and 6 bases, with 6 bases remaining between them.

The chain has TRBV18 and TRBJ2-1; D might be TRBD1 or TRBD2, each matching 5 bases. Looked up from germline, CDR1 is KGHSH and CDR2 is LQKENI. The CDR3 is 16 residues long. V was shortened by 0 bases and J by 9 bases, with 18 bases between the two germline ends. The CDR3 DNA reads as TGTGCCAGCTCACCACCTAACGCGGTCACTGGGGGTGAGCAGTTCTTC. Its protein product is CASSPPNAVTGGEQFF. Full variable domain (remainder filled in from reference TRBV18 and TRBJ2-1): NAGVMQNPRHLVRRRGQEARLRCSPMKGHSHVYWYRQLPEEGLKFMVYLQKENIIDESGMPKERFSAEFPKEGPSILRIQQVVRGDSAAYFCASSPPNAVTGGEQFFGPGTRLTVL.

The CDR3 nucleotides read TGTGCCAGCAGCCCGACAGCCCACAGAAACAATGAGCAGTTCTTC. Protein sequence: CASSPTAHRNNEQFF. V gene TRBV6-1 combines with J gene TRBJ2-1; tentative D call: TRBD1 (5 bases). Trimming cost V 6 bases and J 5 bases, with 17 bases left between them. CDR1 MNHNS and CDR2 SASEGT come from the germline V gene. CDR3 size: 15 residues.

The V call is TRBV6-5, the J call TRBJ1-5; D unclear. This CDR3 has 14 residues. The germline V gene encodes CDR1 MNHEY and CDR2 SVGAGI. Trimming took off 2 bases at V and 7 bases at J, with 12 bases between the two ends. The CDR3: CASSYLKGWQPQHF. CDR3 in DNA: TGTGCCAGCAGTTACCTCAAAGGGTGGCAGCCCCAGCATTTT.

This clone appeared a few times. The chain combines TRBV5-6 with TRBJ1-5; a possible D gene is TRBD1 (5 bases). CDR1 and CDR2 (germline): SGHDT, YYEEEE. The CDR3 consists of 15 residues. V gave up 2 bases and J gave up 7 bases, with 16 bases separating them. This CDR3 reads CASSFNAGFLQPQHF. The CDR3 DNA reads TGTGCCAGCAGCTTCAATGCAGGGTTTTTACAGCCCCAGCATTTT.

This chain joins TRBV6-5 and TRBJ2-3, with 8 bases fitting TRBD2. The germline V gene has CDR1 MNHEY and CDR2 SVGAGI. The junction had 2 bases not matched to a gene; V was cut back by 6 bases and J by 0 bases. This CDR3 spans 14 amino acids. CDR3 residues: CASSLAGSTDTQYF. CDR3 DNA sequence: TGTGCCAGCAGCTTAGCGGGGAGCACAGATACGCAGTATTTT.

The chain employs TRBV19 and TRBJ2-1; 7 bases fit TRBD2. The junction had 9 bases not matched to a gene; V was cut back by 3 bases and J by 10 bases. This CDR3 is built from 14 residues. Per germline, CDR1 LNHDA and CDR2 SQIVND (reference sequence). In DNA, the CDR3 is TGTGCCAGTAGTATCGAAACTAGCGTAGGGGAGCAGTTCTTC. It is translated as CASSIETSVGEQFF.

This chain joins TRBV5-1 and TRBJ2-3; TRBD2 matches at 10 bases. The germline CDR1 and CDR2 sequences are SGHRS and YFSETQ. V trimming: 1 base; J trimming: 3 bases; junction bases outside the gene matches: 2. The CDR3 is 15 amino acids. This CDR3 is CASSLPSGRTDTQYF. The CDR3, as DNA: TGCGCCAGCAGCTTGCCTAGCGGGAGAACAGATACGCAGTATTTT.

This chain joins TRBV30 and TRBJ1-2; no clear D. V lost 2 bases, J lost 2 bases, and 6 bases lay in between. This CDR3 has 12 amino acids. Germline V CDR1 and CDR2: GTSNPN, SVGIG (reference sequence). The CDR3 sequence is CAWSRLNYGYTF. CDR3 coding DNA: TGTGCCTGGAGTAGATTAAACTATGGCTACACCTTC.

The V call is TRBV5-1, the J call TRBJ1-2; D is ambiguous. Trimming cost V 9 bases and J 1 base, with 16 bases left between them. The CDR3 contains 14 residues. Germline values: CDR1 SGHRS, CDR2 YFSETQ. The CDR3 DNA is TGCGCCACCACACCCGACGGGTATAACTATGGCTACACCTTC. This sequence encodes CATTPDGYNYGYTF.

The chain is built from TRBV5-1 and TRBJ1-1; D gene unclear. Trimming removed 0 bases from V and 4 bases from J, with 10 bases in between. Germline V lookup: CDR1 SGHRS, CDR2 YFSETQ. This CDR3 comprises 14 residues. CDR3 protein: CASSLAGWGTEAFF. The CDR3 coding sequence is TGCGCCAGCAGCTTGGCCGGGTGGGGCACTGAAGCTTTCTTT.

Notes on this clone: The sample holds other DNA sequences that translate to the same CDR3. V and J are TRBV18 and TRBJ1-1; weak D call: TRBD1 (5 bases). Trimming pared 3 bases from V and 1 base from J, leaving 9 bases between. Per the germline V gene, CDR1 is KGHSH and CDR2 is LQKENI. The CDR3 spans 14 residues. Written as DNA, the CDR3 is TGTGCCAGCTCACCCTCTACAGGGAACACTGAAGCTTTCTTT. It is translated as CASSPSTGNTEAFF.

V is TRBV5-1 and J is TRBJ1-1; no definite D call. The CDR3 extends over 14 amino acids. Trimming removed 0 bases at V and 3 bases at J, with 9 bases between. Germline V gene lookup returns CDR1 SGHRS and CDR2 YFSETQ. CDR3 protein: CASSLVGVDTEAFF. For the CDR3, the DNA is TGCGCCAGCAGCTTGGTTGGGGTTGACACTGAAGCTTTCTTT.

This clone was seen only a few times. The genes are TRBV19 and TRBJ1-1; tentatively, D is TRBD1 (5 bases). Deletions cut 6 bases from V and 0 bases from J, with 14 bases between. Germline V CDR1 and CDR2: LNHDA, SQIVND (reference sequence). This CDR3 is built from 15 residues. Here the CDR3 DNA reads TGTGCCAGTAGCAGAGGCGGGGCCTTGAACACTGAAGCTTTCTTT. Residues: CASSRGGALNTEAFF.

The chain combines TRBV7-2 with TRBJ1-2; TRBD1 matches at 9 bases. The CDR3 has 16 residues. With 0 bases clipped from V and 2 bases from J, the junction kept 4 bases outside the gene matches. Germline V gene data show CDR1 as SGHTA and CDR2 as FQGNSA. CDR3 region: CASSLAQGQGNYGYTF. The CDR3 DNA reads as TGTGCCAGCAGCTTAGCGCAGGGACAGGGAAACTATGGCTACACCTTC.

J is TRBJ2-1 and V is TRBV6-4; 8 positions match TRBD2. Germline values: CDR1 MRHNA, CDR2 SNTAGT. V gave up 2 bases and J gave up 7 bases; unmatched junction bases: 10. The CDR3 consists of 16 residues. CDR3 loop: CASSDRWRGDMNEQFF. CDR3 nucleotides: TGTGCCAGCAGTGACCGTTGGCGGGGGGATATGAATGAGCAGTTCTTC.

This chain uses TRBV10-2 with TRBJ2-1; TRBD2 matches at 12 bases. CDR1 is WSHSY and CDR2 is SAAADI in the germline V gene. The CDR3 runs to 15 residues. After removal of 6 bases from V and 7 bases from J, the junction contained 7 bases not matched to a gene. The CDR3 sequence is CASSMTSGSMNEQFF. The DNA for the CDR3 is TGCGCCAGCAGCATGACTAGCGGGAGTATGAATGAGCAGTTCTTC.

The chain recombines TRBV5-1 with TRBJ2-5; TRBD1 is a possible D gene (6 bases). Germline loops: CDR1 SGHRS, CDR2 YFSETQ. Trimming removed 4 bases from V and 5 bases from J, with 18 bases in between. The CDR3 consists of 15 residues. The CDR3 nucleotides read TGCGCCAGCAGCGAAGGGACAAAATTGGGGGAGACCCAGTACTTC. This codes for CASSEGTKLGETQYF.

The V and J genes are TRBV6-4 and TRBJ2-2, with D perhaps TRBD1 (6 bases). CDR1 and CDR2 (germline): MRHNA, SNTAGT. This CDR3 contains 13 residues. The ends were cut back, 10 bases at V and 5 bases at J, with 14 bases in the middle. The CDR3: CAKLQGRTGELFF. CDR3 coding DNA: TGTGCCAAACTACAGGGCAGGACCGGGGAGCTGTTTTTT.

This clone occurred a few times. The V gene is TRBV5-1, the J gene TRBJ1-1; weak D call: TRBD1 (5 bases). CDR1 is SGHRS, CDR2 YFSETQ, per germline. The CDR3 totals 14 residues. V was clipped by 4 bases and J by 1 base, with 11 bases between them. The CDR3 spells CASSPLGPNTEAFF. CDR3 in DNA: TGCGCCAGCAGCCCTCTGGGACCGAACACTGAAGCTTTCTTT.

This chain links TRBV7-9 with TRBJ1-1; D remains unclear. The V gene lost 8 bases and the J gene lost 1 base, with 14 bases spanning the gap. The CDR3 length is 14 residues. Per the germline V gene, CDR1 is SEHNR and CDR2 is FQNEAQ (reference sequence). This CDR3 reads CASRHPVTNTEAFF. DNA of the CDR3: TGTGCCAGCCGTCATCCTGTTACGAACACTGAAGCTTTCTTT.

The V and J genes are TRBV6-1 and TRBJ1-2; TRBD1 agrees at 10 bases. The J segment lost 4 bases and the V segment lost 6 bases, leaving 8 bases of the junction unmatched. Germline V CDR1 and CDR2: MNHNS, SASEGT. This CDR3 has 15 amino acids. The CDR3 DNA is TGTGCCAGCAGCCCCGGGACAGGGGTCGCCTATGGCTACACCTTC. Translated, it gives CASSPGTGVAYGYTF.

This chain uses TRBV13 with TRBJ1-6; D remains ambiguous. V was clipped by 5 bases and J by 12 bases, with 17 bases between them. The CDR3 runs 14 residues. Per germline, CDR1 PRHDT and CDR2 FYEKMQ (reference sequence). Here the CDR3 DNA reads TGTGCCAGCAGCGCGGCGGTCAACGGGTTACCCCTCCACTTT. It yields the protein CASSAAVNGLPLHF.

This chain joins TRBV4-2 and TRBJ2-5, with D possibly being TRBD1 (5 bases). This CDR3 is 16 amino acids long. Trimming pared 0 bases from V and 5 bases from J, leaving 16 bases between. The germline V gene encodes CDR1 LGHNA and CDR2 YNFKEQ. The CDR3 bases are TGTGCCAGCAGCCAAGAGGGGCGGCGCTACCCCGAGACCCAGTACTTC. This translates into CASSQEGRRYPETQYF.

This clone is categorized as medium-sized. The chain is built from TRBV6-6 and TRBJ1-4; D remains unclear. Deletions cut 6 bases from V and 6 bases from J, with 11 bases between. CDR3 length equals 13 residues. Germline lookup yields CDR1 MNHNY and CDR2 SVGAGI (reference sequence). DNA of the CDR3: TGTGCCAGCAGCGAAATTAGGGATGAAAAACTGTTTTTT. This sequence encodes CASSEIRDEKLFF.